One TCR beta chain is described in this entry. Its antigen is undetermined. The data are from a study of CD8 T cells in ankylosing spondylitis. Whole-study results and caveats: Certain motif variants had earlier been reported in reactive arthritis synovial fluid and blood. The disease-linked clones had a CD8+ phenotype and low blood frequencies. Characteristic of ankylosing spondylitis blood, it appeared, was a TCR beta motif comprising several highly homologous variants.

TCRdb reprocessed the 5' RACE reads via MiXCR and lists one record per CDR3 protein. This sample has approximately 350,000 distinct CDR3 sequences, with about 20% found just once. CDR3 length: 18 amino acids. Germline V gene data show CDR1 as SGHRS and CDR2 as YFSETQ. V was pared by 0 bases and J by 1 base, with 13 bases of the junction left unmatched. The receptor's source is a male donor with ankylosing spondylitis or in good health (not recorded which). The chain uses TRBV5-1 and TRBJ2-7, with 7 nucleotides matching TRBD1. Material for sequencing was blood, either unsorted or a sorted T cell fraction (not recorded which). The CDR3 reads CASSLEDFPGTESYEQYF. Written as DNA, the CDR3 is TGCGCCAGCAGCTTGGAAGACTTCCCCGGGACAGAATCCTACGAGCAGTACTTC.